A few counts support the clone carrying this T cell receptor (beta chain). Its target is unknown. This sample is drawn from a study of T cell repertoires in cytomegalovirus infection. Across the whole study: Matching HLA type and CMV infection were both indicated by public TCR beta signatures. Study-wide findings and caveats: Cumulated frequencies of public TCR beta families served to identify carriers of CMV plus the relevant HLA.

From the reads, TCRdb called clonotypes with MiXCR, one entry per CDR3 protein. The sample carries around 350,000 distinct CDR3 sequences, 15% to 20% recorded once. The sample consisted of PBMCs. The TCR sequence derives from a human donor in good health (CMV status not recorded). Some clones in this sample may be carry-over from other donors' samples.

CDR3 in DNA: TGTGCCAGCAGTCGCACTGGAAACACCATATATTTT. Amino acids: CASSRTGNTIYF. The chain joins TRBV6-1 to TRBJ1-3, with no clear D. Germline CDR1 reads MNHNS; CDR2 reads SASEGT. This CDR3 is built from 12 residues. The V gene lost 5 bases and the J gene lost 2 bases, with 4 bases spanning the gap.